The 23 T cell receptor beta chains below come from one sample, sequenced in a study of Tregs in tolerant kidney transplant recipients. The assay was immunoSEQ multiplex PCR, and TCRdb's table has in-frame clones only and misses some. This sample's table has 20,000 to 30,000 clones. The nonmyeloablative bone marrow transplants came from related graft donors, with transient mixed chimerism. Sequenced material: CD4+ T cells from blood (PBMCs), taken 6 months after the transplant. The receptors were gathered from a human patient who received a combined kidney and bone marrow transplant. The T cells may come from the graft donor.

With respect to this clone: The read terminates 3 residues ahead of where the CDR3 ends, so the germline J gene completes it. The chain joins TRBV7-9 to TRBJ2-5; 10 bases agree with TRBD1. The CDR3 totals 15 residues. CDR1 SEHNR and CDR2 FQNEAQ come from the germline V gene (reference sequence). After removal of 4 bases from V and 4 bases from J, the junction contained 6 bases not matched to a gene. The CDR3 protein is CASSSTDRGRETQYF. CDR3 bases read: TGTGCCAGCAGCTCTACAGACAGGGGGCGAGAGACC.

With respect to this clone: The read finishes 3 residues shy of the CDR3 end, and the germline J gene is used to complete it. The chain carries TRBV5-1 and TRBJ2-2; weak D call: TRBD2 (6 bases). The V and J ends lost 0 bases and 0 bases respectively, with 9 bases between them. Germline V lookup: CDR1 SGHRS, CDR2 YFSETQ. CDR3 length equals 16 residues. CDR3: CASSLDTGANTGELFF. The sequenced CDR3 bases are TGCGCCAGCAGCTTGGATACGGGGGCGAACACCGGGGAG.

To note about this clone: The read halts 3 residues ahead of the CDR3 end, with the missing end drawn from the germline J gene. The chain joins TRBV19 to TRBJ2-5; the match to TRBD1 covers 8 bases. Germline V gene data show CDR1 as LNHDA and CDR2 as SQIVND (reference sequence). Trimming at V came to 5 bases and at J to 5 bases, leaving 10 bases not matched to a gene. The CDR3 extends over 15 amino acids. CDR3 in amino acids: CASSLRQGLVETQYF. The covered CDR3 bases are TGTGCCAGTAGTCTCCGACAGGGGCTGGTGGAGACC.

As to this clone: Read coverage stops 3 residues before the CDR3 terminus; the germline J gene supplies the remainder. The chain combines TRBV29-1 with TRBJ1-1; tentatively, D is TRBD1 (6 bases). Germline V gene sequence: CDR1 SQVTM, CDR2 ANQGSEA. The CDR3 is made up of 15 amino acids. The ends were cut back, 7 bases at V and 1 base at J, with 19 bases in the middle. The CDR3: CSGRRDNLPNTEAFF. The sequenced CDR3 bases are TGCAGCGGGCGCCGGGACAACCTTCCGAACACTGAA.

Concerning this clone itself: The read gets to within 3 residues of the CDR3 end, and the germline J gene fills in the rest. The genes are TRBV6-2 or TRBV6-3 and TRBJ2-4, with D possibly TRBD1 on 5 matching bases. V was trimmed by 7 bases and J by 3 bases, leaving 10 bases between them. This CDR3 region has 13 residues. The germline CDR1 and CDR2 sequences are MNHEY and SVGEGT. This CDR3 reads CASMRRGKNIQYF. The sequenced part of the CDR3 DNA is TGTGCCAGCATGAGAAGGGGCAAAAACATT.

The CDR3 is CASSIDRASYEQYF. The CDR3 bases that were read are TGTGCCAGTAGTATCGACAGGGCCTCCTACGAG. The chain couples TRBV19 to TRBJ2-7, with TRBD1 identical over 7 bases. The CDR3 is cut off 3 residues early in the read; its end comes from the germline J gene. The V gene end was trimmed by 3 bases and the J gene end by 0 bases; junction bases not matched to a gene: 2. The V gene's germline CDR1 is LNHDA and CDR2 SQIVND (reference sequence). The CDR3 sequence is 14 residues long.

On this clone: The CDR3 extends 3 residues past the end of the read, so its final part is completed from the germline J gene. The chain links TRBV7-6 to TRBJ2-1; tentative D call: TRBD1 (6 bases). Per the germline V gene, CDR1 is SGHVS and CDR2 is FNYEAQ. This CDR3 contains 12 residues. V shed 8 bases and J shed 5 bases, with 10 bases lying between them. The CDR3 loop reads CASADRNNEQFF. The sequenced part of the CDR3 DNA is TGTGCCAGCGCCGACAGGAACAATGAG.

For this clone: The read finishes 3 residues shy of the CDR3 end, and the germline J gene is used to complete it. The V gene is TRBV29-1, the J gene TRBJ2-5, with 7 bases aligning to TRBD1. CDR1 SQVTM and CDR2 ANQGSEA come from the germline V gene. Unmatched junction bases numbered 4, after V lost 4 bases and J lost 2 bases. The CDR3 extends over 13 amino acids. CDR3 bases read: TGCAGCGTTGCTGGGACAGCACAAGAGACC. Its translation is CSVAGTAQET. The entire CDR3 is CSVAGTAQETQYF.

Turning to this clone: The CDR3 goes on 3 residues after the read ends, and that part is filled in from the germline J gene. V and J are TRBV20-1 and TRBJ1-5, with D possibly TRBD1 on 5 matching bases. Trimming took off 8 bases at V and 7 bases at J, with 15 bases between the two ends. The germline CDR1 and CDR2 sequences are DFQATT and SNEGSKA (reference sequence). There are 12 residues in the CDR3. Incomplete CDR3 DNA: TGCAGTATTCGGGGGATTGGGCAGCCC. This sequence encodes CSIRGIGQP. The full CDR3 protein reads CSIRGIGQPQHF.

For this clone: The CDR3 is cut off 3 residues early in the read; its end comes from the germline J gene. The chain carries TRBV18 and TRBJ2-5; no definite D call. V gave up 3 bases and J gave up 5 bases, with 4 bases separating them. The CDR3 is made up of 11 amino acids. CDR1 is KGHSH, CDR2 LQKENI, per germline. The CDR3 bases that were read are TGTGCCAGCTCACCCGGGGAGACC. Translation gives CASSPGET. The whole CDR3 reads CASSPGETQYF.

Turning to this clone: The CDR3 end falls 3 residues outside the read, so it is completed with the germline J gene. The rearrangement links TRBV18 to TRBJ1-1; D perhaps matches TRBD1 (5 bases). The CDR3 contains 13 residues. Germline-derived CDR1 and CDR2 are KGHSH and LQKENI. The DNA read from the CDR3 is TGTGCCAGCTCACCACCCGGGGGAGGGACC. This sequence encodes CASSPPGGGT. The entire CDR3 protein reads CASSPPGGGTAFF. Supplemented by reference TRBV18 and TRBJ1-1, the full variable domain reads NAGVMQNPRHLVRRRGQEARLRCSPMKGHSHVYWYRQLPEEGLKFMVYLQKENIIDESGMPKERFSAEFPKEGPSILRIQQVVRGDSAAYFCASSPPGGGTAFFGQGTRLTVV.

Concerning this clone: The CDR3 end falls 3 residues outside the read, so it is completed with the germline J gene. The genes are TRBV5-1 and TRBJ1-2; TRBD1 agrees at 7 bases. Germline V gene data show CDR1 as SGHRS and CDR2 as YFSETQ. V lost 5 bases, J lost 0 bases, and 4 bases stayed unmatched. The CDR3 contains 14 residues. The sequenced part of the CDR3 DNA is TGCGCCAGCAGTACGCAGGGGGCTAACTATGGC. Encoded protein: CASSTQGANYG. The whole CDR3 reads CASSTQGANYGYTF. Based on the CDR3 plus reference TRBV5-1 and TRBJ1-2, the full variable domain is KAGVTQTPRYLIKTRGQQVTLSCSPISGHRSVSWYQQTPGQGLQFLFEYFSETQRNKGNFPGRFSGRQFSNSRSEMNVSTLELGDSALYLCASSTQGANYGYTFGSGTRLTVV.

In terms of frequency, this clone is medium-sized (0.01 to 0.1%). The sequenced CDR3 bases are TGTGCCAGCAACCGAGGGGAGAAGGCCGGGGAG. This encodes CASNRGEKAGE. The full CDR3 reads CASNRGEKAGELFF. The rearrangement uses TRBV13 and TRBJ2-2; D is tentatively TRBD1 or TRBD2 (5 bases each). The read terminates 3 residues before the CDR3 end, so the remaining end is supplied by the germline J gene. Trimming stripped 7 bases from V and 6 bases from J, with 15 bases between. Germline V gene data show CDR1 as PRHDT and CDR2 as FYEKMQ (reference sequence). The CDR3 runs 14 residues.

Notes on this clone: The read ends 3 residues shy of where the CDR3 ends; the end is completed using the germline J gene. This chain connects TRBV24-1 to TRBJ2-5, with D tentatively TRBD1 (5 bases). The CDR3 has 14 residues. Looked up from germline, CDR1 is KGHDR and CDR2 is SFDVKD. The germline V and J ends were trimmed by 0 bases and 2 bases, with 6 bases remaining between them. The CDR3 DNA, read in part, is TGTGCCACCAGTGATTTGGACAGACAAGAGACC. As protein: CATSDLDRQET. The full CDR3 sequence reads CATSDLDRQETQYF.

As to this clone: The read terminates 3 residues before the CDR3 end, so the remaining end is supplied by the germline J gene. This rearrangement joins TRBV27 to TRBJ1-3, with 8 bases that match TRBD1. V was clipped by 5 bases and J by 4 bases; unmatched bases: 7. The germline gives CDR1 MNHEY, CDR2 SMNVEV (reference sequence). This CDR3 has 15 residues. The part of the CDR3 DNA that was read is TGTGCCAGCAGTCTTCAGGGGGCGCCCGGAAACACC. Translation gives CASSLQGAPGNT. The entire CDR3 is CASSLQGAPGNTIYF.

The CDR3 DNA, read in part, is TGTGCCAGCTCACAACTAGGACCCGTGATAGGAGATACG. This gives the protein CASSQLGPVIGDT. The full CDR3 protein is CASSQLGPVIGDTQYF. The J gene is TRBJ2-3, the V gene TRBV18, with a weak D call TRBD2 (5 bases). The read gets to within 3 residues of the CDR3 end, and the germline J gene fills in the rest. The CDR3 extends over 16 amino acids. The V and J ends lost 4 bases and 5 bases respectively, with 19 bases between them. The germline CDR1 and CDR2 sequences are KGHSH and LQKENI.

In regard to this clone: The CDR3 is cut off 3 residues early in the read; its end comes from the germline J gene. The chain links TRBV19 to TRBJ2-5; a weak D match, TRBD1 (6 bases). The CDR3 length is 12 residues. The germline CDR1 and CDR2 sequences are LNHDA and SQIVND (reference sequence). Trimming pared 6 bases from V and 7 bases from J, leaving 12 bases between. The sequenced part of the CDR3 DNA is TGTGCCAGTAGAGGACAGTCATGGACC. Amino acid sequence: CASRGQSWT. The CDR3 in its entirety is CASRGQSWTQYF.

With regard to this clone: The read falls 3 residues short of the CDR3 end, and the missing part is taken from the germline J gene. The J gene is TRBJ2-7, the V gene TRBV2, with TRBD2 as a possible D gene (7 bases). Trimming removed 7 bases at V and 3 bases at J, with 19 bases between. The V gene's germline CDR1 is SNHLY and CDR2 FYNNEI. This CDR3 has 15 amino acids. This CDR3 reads CASTNQGSGVYEQYF. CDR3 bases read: TGTGCCAGCACCAATCAGGGGAGCGGGGTCTACGAG. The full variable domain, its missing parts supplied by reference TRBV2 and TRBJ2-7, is EPEVTQTPSHQVTQMGQEVILRCVPISNHLYFYWYRQILGQKVEFLVSFYNNEISEKSEIFDDQFSVERPDGSNFTLKIRSTKLEDSAMYFCASTNQGSGVYEQYFGPGTRLTVT.

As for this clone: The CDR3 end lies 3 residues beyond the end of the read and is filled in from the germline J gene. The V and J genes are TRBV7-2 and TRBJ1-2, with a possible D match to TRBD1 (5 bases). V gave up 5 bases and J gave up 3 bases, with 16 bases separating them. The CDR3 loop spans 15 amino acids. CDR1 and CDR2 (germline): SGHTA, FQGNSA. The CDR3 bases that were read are TGTGCCAGCAGCCCCGGTGGGGGGACGGACTATGGC. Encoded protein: CASSPGGGTDYG. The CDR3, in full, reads CASSPGGGTDYGYTF.

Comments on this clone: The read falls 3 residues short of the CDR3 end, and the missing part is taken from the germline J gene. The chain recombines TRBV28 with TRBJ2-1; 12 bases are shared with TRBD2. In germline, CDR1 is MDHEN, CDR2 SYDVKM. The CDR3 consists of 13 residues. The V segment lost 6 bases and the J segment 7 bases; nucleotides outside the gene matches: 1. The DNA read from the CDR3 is TGTGCCAGCAGACTAGCGGGAGGAAATGAG. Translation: CASRLAGGNE. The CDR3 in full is CASRLAGGNEQFF.

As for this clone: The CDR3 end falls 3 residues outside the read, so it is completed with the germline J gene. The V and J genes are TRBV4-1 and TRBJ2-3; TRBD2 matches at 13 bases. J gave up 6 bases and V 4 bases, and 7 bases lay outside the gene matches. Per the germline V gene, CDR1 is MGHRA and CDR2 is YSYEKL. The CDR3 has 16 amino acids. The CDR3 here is CASSRTSGGAEDTQYF. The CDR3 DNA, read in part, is TGCGCCAGCAGCCGTACTAGCGGGGGGGCAGAGGATACG.

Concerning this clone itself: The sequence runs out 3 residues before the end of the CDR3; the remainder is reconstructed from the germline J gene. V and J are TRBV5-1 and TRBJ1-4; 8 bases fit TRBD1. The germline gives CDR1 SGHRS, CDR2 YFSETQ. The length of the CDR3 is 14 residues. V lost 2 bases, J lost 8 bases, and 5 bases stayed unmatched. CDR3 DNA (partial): TGCGCCAGCAGCTTAAACAGGGGGGAGGAAAAA. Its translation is CASSLNRGEEK. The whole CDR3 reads CASSLNRGEEKLFF. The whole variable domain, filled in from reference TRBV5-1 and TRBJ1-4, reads KAGVTQTPRYLIKTRGQQVTLSCSPISGHRSVSWYQQTPGQGLQFLFEYFSETQRNKGNFPGRFSGRQFSNSRSEMNVSTLELGDSALYLCASSLNRGEEKLFFGSGTQLSVL.

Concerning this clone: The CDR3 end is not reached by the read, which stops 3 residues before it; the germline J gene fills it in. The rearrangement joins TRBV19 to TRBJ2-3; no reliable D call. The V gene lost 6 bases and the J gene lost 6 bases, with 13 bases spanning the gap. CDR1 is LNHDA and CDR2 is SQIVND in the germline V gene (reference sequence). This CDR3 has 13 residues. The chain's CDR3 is CASSSGRLDTQYF. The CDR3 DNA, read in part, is TGTGCCAGTAGCTCAGGCCGCTTGGATACG.